Listed below are T cell receptor beta chains from one sample, sequenced in a study of CD8+ T cells in alopecia areata. Clones were sequenced by immunoSEQ multiplex PCR, and TCRdb holds only the in-frame ones, with some missing. The data contain about 190,000 clones, 50% to 60% of them singletons. Sample: CD4+ T cells sorted from blood, taken at week 4, from a patient treated with tofacitinib. These receptors were taken from a human donor with alopecia areata. Each CDR3 is given with its conserved first and last residue. A D gene is named only where the DNA matches it firmly. Clone size is stated in some rows and not others, as once, few, many or a class when expanded.

V gene,clone size,D gene,J gene,CDR3 DNA,CDR3 protein
TRBV29-1,-,TRBD1,TRBJ1-2,TGCAGCGCCCTGGGGGGACAGGGGAGGGGAGGCTACACCTTC,CSALGGQGRGGYTF
TRBV29-1,-,TRBD2,TRBJ2-5,TGCAGCGTTGATTTGGCGGGAGTGGGAGAGACCCAGTACTTC,CSVDLAGVGETQYF
TRBV5-1,-,-,TRBJ2-3,TGCGCCAGCAGGGAAAGCGGAACCCGCACAGATACGCAGTATTTT,CASRESGTRTDTQYF
TRBV6-6,-,-,TRBJ2-5,TGTGCCAGCAGTTACGGGGGTCGAGAGACCCAGTACTTC,CASSYGGRETQYF
TRBV29-1,-,TRBD1,TRBJ2-7,TGCAGCGTTGCCCGGGACAGCTACTACGAGCAGTACTTC,CSVARDSYYEQYF
TRBV4-3,once,TRBD2,TRBJ2-1,TGCGCCAGCAGCGTCGGACTAGCGGAAGGAGATGAGCAGTTCTTC,CASSVGLAEGDEQFF
TRBV2,-,-,TRBJ2-1,TGTGCCAGCAGATGGGACACTCGTGAGCAGTTCTTC,CASRWDTREQFF
TRBV7-2,-,-,TRBJ2-7,TGTGCCAGCAGCTTAACCAGGGATGTACACGAGCAGTACTTC,CASSLTRDVHEQYF
TRBV6-5,-,-,TRBJ2-3,TGTGCCAGCAGTTATGACGGGAAAAGCACAGATACGCAGTATTTT,CASSYDGKSTDTQYF
TRBV30,-,-,TRBJ2-1,TGTGCCTGGAGTGGGGGTTGGGGTGCGGCCTACAATGAGCAGTTCTTC,CAWSGGWGAAYNEQFF
TRBV30,-,-,TRBJ1-2,TGTGCCTGGGTGGGGTTGGGACCCAGCGGGACTAACTATGGCTACACCTTC,CAWVGLGPSGTNYGYTF
TRBV4-1,-,-,TRBJ2-2,TGCGCCAGCAGCCAAGATCCCAGGACCACCGGGGAGCTGTTTTTT,CASSQDPRTTGELFF
TRBV5-1,few,TRBD2,TRBJ2-7,TGCGCCAGCAGCTGGACTAGCGGGATCTACGAGCAGTACTTC,CASSWTSGIYEQYF
TRBV14,few,-,TRBJ2-7,TGTGCCAGCAGCCCAGGGCTTGGCGAGCAGTACTTC,CASSPGLGEQYF
TRBV13,-,TRBD2,TRBJ2-7,TGTGCCAGCAGCCGAAAGGGTAGCGGGGGCTACGAGCAGTACTTC,CASSRKGSGGYEQYF
TRBV30,-,-,TRBJ1-5,TGTGCCTGGAGTGAGGCGTATAATCAGCCCCAGCATTTT,CAWSEAYNQPQHF
TRBV7-2,-,TRBD1,TRBJ2-7,TGTGCCAGCAGCCTTTCAGGGGGCGCCTACGAGCAGTACTTC,CASSLSGGAYEQYF
TRBV7-9,-,-,TRBJ2-1,TGTGCCAGCAGCCCTCAGCGGGCAGGGTTCGATGAGCAGTTCTTC,CASSPQRAGFDEQFF
TRBV29-1,-,-,TRBJ2-3,TGCAGCGTTCATACAGGGCCAGATACGCAGTATTTT,CSVHTGPDTQYF
TRBV30,-,-,TRBJ1-3,TGTGCCTGTATTTGGGGGAAGGGCTCTGGAAACACCATATATTTT,CACIWGKGSGNTIYF
TRBV7-7,-,-,TRBJ2-5,TGTGCTAGCAGCCCCGGTACCGCAGAGACCCAGTACTTC,CASSPGTAETQYF
TRBV29-1,-,-,TRBJ1-2,TGCAGCGTTGCACCTATCTGGGGCTCTGGCTACACCTTC,CSVAPIWGSGYTF
TRBV5-1,-,TRBD1,TRBJ2-5,TGCGCCAGCAGCAGGACAGGGGGAACAGAGACCCAGTACTTC,CASSRTGGTETQYF
TRBV29-1,-,-,TRBJ1-2,TGCAGCGTTGAAGATCATCGGCGATGGACCTTC,CSVEDHRRWTF
TRBV19,-,TRBD1,TRBJ2-7,TGTGCCAACCGAAAACTGGGACAGGGCACCTACGAGCAGTACTTC,CANRKLGQGTYEQYF
TRBV5-1,-,TRBD1,TRBJ1-1,TGCGCCAGCGCGGGACAGGGGAACTCTGAAGCTTTCTTT,CASAGQGNSEAFF
TRBV5-6,-,-,TRBJ1-2,TGTGCCAGCAGCTGGGACGCAAACTATGGCTACACCTTC,CASSWDANYGYTF
TRBV30,once,-,TRBJ2-3,TGTGCCTCCACAGGGTCTGGCACAGATACGCAGTATTTT,CASTGSGTDTQYF
TRBV6-1,-,TRBD2,TRBJ2-7,TGTGCCAGCAGTGAAGCCCTTGGAACTAGCGGCTCCTACGAGCAGTACTTC,CASSEALGTSGSYEQYF
TRBV30,-,TRBD1,TRBJ2-7,TGTGCCTGGACACCGTCCCGGGACAGGGGTACCTACGAGCAGTACTTC,CAWTPSRDRGTYEQYF
TRBV18,few,-,TRBJ2-1,TGTGCCAGCTCCCCGTCTCCGGGTGAGCAGTTCTTC,CASSPSPGEQFF
TRBV4-3,-,-,TRBJ1-2,TGCGCCAGCAGCCAAGGCCAGTTAGCTAACTATGGCTACACCTTC,CASSQGQLANYGYTF
TRBV6-5,-,TRBD1,TRBJ1-2,TGTGCCAGCAGTCCTGACAGGGGGCGTAGGGGCTACACCTTC,CASSPDRGRRGYTF
TRBV9,-,-,TRBJ2-7,TGTGCCAGCAGCGTACAGGTCGTAAGCGAGCAGTACTTC,CASSVQVVSEQYF
TRBV15,-,-,TRBJ1-5,TGTGCCACCAGCAGAGGGAGGGGCTTCAATCAGCCCCAGCATTTT,CATSRGRGFNQPQHF
TRBV29-1,-,-,TRBJ2-7,TGCAGCGTCGGGTTAGGGGCAGGCTGGCACGAGCAGTACTTC,CSVGLGAGWHEQYF
TRBV29-1,-,-,TRBJ1-2,TGCAGCGCAGAGGACAAACCCTACTATGGCTACACCTTC,CSAEDKPYYGYTF
TRBV30,-,TRBD1,TRBJ1-5,TGTGCCTGGAGTGTAGGGACAGGCCATACTAGGAGCAATCAGCCCCAGCATTTT,CAWSVGTGHTRSNQPQHF
TRBV9,-,-,TRBJ1-2,TGTGCCTTCCCCCGGGGGCCTTATGGCTACACCTTC,CAFPRGPYGYTF
TRBV4-3,-,TRBD2,TRBJ2-1,TGCGCCAGCAGCCGCCCTGGGGGAGGGCTGTTTGAGCAGTTCTTC,CASSRPGGGLFEQFF
TRBV27,-,-,TRBJ2-1,TGTGCCAGCAGTTCCCGACAGATGGGGACCTCCTACAATGAGCAGTTCTTC,CASSSRQMGTSYNEQFF
TRBV6-5,few,-,TRBJ1-2,TGTGCCAGCAAAAATGTGGGGCAGCTTTATGGCTACACCTTC,CASKNVGQLYGYTF
TRBV30,few,TRBD1,TRBJ1-5,TGTGCCTGGGCGGGGACAGATAGCAATCAGCCCCAGCATTTT,CAWAGTDSNQPQHF
TRBV5-6,-,-,TRBJ2-2,TGTGCCAGCAGCTGGGACGTCACCGGGGAGCTGTTTTTT,CASSWDVTGELFF
TRBV7-9,-,TRBD2,TRBJ2-5,TGTGCCAGCAGCTTAGGACTAGCGTCGGAGACCCAGTACTTC,CASSLGLASETQYF
TRBV5-6,-,-,TRBJ2-5,TGTGCCAGCAGCTCCTCCGGGCCCCCTCACTTC,CASSSSGPPHF
TRBV6-5,-,-,TRBJ2-5,TGTGCCAGCAGTTTTGGAGAGACCCAGTACTTC,CASSFGETQYF
TRBV29-1,-,-,TRBJ1-4,TGCAGCGCCAGAGGGGACGGGAATGAAAAACTGTTTTTT,CSARGDGNEKLFF
TRBV4-1,-,-,TRBJ1-4,TGCGCCAGCAGCCATCCCGGGTTCCGGGGTGAAAAACTGTTTTTT,CASSHPGFRGEKLFF
TRBV2,-,TRBD2,TRBJ2-3,TGTGCCAGCAGTATTTTGACTAGCGGGAGGGCAGATACGCAGTATTTT,CASSILTSGRADTQYF
TRBV5-1,-,TRBD2,TRBJ2-6,TGCGCCAGCCGCATACTAGCGCGCCCCTCTGGGGCCAACGTCCTGACTTTC,CASRILARPSGANVLTF
TRBV29-1,-,-,TRBJ2-5,TGCAGCGTTGCAGAGGCACAGGAGACCCAGTACTTC,CSVAEAQETQYF
TRBV4-2,-,-,TRBJ1-5,TGTGCCAGCATAAAGGAAAGGAATAGCAATCAGCCCCAGCATTTT,CASIKERNSNQPQHF
TRBV4-3,-,-,TRBJ2-3,TGCGCCAGCAGCCAATCCGGGGATACGCAGTATTTT,CASSQSGDTQYF
TRBV6-6,-,TRBD2,TRBJ2-4,TGTGCCAGCAGGTCTAGCGGGAGGCCCAAAAACATTCAGTACTTC,CASRSSGRPKNIQYF
TRBV28,-,-,TRBJ1-2,TGTGCCAGCAGAAAAGGGCGAGGTGGCTACACCTTC,CASRKGRGGYTF
TRBV29-1,-,-,TRBJ1-1,TGCAGCGTTGTTTATGTCAGAAACACTGAAGCTTTCTTT,CSVVYVRNTEAFF
TRBV11-2,-,-,TRBJ2-5,TGTGCCAGCAGCCTACAAGACCAAGAGACCCAGTACTTC,CASSLQDQETQYF
TRBV29-1,-,-,TRBJ1-2,TGCAGCGTTGACCGGCAATATGGCTACACCTTC,CSVDRQYGYTF